This T cell receptor beta chain was sequenced during a study of radiotherapy plus CTLA-4 blockade in lung cancer. The table came from immunoSEQ multiplex PCR; TCRdb's copy has only in-frame clones and leaves some out. The sample shows roughly 92,000 clones, 86% of them seen only once. Germline V gene lookup returns CDR1 MNHNY and CDR2 SVGAGI (reference sequence). CDR3 length: 13 amino acids. V was trimmed by 4 bases and J by 4 bases, leaving 10 bases between them. The chain employs TRBV6-6 and TRBJ1-1; D possibly corresponds to TRBD1 (6 bases). The receptor was derived from a human donor with non-small cell lung cancer who had a partial response to radiotherapy plus ipilimumab. The sequences come from peripheral blood, collected from a patient treated with radiotherapy plus ipilimumab. The CDR3 DNA is TGTGCCAGCAGTTTAGACAGGCCCACTGAAGCTTTCTTT. It codes for CASSLDRPTEAFF.